Sequencing of this T cell receptor beta chain was carried out in a study of human T cells and chemical hapten exposure. Authors' methods: With a range of roughly 20,000 to 750,000, the median per sample was roughly 97,000 TCRs. TCRdb reprocessed the RACE reads with MiXCR, giving one entry per CDR3 protein. None of the V and J calls come from the authors' own analysis; TCRdb made them. This table has some 78,000 distinct CDR3 sequences, under 10% appearing once. This clonotype has a count of ten or more. The antigen is not known. V lost 0 bases and J 2 bases, leaving 5 bases between the germline ends. Looked up from germline, CDR1 is SGHTA and CDR2 is FQGNSA. The length of the CDR3 is 13 residues. Time point meaning: healthy volunteer bleed at 6 weeks. Before extraction, the whole blood was not fractionated, and total RNA was taken from it. Study findings and constraints: TCRs exceeding 1 in 1000 frequency stayed unchanged with DPC sensitization.

This TCR came from a male donor in good health. Some clones in this sample may be carry-over from other donors' samples. The chain couples TRBV7-2 to TRBJ2-7; D not certain. The sequencing input was whole blood. The CDR3 DNA is TGTGCCAGCAGCTTAGCAGGGCCCTACGAGCAGTACTTC. Translated: CASSLAGPYEQYF.